This T cell receptor beta chain was captured by sequencing in a study of beta chain features in type 1 diabetes. Study-level points and caveats: TCRB CDR3s were moderately but significantly shorter in Type 1 diabetes patients in all four CD4+ subsets.

cDNA synthesis used the whole RNA isolate, giving expressed TCRB sequences. Sequencing was performed with immunoSEQ multiplex PCR; in TCRdb, only in-frame clones are kept and a portion is missing. The sample holds about 180,000 clones, roughly 8% seen once. This clone was seen only a few times. Antigen specificity is unknown. This sample includes further DNA sequences coding for the same CDR3. The CDR3 length is 15 residues. Trimming left V 0 bases short and J 3 bases short, with 9 bases between. In germline, CDR1 is MNHEY, CDR2 SVGAGI. Staining for CD45RO/CCR7/CD25/CD127/CD95/CD27 allowed sorting of CD4+ naive, central memory, regulatory and stem cell-like memory cells.

The TCR originated in a man between 18 and 35 years old with type 1 diabetes. Sequenced sample: central memory CD4+ T cells from blood. This sequence joins TRBV6-5 and TRBJ1-5; possibly TRBD1 for D (5 bases). The CDR3 sequence: CASSYSGGDNQPQHF. Written as DNA, the CDR3 is TGTGCCAGCAGTTACTCCGGGGGTGACAATCAGCCCCAGCATTTT.